The 19 T cell receptor beta chains reported below all come from one sample, sequenced in a study of T cell responses to AZD1222 COVID-19 vaccine. Clones were read by immunoSEQ multiplex PCR, and TCRdb kept only the in-frame ones, dropping some. The sample lists over 150,000 clones, less than 90% occurring once. This material consisted of peripheral blood, taken on day 0 of MenACWY control vaccination. The receptor set was obtained from an adult in good health.

V is TRBV3-1 (or the pseudogene TRBV3-2) and J is TRBJ1-3; D not resolved. Germline-derived CDR1 and CDR2 are LGHDT and YNNKEL (reference sequence). V was trimmed by 2 bases and J by 0 bases, leaving 17 bases between them. The CDR3 contains 18 residues. In nucleotides, the CDR3 is TGTGCCAGCAGCCAAATCGTTCTCGGCACGGACTCTGGAAACACCATATATTTT. Protein sequence: CASSQIVLGTDSGNTIYF.

This sequence joins TRBV6-1 and TRBJ1-6; D not resolved. The CDR3 length is 14 residues. Between the trimmed V and J ends, which lost 2 bases and 8 bases, there was a span of 10 bases. Germline V CDR1 and CDR2: MNHNS, SASEGT. CDR3 in DNA: TGTGCCAGCAGTGAACCTCGGTCGGATTCACCCCTCCACTTT. Its translation: CASSEPRSDSPLHF.

This chain joins TRBV5-1 and TRBJ2-1, with TRBD2 identical over 8 bases. Germline CDR1 SGHRS, CDR2 YFSETQ. This CDR3 has 16 residues. Unmatched junction bases numbered 8, after V lost 4 bases and J lost 2 bases. DNA of the CDR3: TGCGCCAGCAGCACGATACGGGGACTAGCCTACAATGAGCAGTTCTTC. It specifies CASSTIRGLAYNEQFF.

The V and J genes are TRBV10-2 and TRBJ2-3, with D hard to call. Trimming left V 6 bases short and J 3 bases short, with 13 bases between. Per germline, CDR1 WSHSY and CDR2 SAAADI. This CDR3 spans 14 amino acids. This chain's CDR3 is CASSQRESTDTQYF. The CDR3 DNA follows: TGCGCCAGCAGCCAAAGGGAATCTACAGATACGCAGTATTTT.

The rearrangement uses TRBV10-3 and TRBJ2-3; D is unresolved. CDR1 and CDR2 from the germline V gene are ENHRY and SYGVKD. Trimming took 4 bases from V and 3 from J, leaving 11 bases between them. The CDR3 runs 14 residues. The CDR3 nucleotides are TGTGCCATCAGTGCTGGCTATAAGACAGATACGCAGTATTTT. Translated, it gives CAISAGYKTDTQYF.

The rearrangement uses TRBV5-1 and TRBJ1-6; D is undetermined. The length of the CDR3 is 14 residues. Germline V gene data show CDR1 as SGHRS and CDR2 as YFSETQ. V lost 3 bases and J 9 bases, leaving 13 bases between the germline ends. CDR3 DNA sequence: TGCGCCAGCAGCTCGGACCCCGGCGTTTCACCCCTCCACTTT. It specifies CASSSDPGVSPLHF.

The chain employs TRBV11-2 and TRBJ2-5; 9 bases are shared with TRBD1. The J segment lost 11 bases and the V segment lost 3 bases, leaving 16 bases of the junction unmatched. The CDR3 is made up of 16 amino acids. Germline CDR1 SGHAT, CDR2 FQNNGV. CDR3: CASSLVLRGTGRPQYF. The CDR3 bases are TGTGCCAGCAGCTTGGTACTTAGGGGGACAGGGCGACCTCAGTACTTC.

There are a few counts of this clone. The sample carries other DNA sequences with the same CDR3. This chain links TRBV19 with TRBJ1-4; 7 positions agree with TRBD1. The germline CDR1 and CDR2 sequences are LNHDA and SQIVND (reference sequence). The CDR3 extends over 13 amino acids. The J segment lost 7 bases and the V segment lost 1 base, leaving 0 bases of the junction unmatched. CDR3 sequence (DNA): TGTGCCAGTAGTATAGGGACAGGTGAAAAACTGTTTTTT. The encoded protein is CASSIGTGEKLFF.

The chain is built from TRBV18 and TRBJ2-1; 7 bases align to TRBD1. Germline V gene lookup returns CDR1 KGHSH and CDR2 LQKENI. Trimming cost V 4 bases and J 9 bases; bases outside gene matches: 15. The CDR3 has 16 amino acids. In DNA form, the CDR3 reads TGTGCCAGCTCACTCCGGGACAAGGGGGCTAGAGGTGAGCAGTTCTTC. This translates into CASSLRDKGARGEQFF.

The chain links TRBV19 to TRBJ1-5; perhaps TRBD1 as D (5 bases). Trimming stripped 3 bases from V and 0 bases from J, with 9 bases between. Per the germline V gene, CDR1 is LNHDA and CDR2 is SQIVND (reference sequence). The CDR3 totals 15 residues. CDR3 nucleotide sequence: TGTGCCAGTAGTATCACGGGGGATAGCAATCAGCCCCAGCATTTT. Translated: CASSITGDSNQPQHF. The variable domain in full, with the rest retrieved from reference TRBV19 and TRBJ1-5, is DGGITQSPKYLFRKEGQNVTLSCEQNLNHDAMYWYRQDPGQGLRLIYYSQIVNDFQKGDIAEGYSVSREKKESFPLTVTSAQKNPTAFYLCASSITGDSNQPQHFGDGTRLSIL.

The rearrangement links TRBV19 to TRBJ1-1; the D is unclear. The germline V gene encodes CDR1 LNHDA and CDR2 SQIVND (reference sequence). The CDR3 extends over 13 amino acids. Trimming removed 5 bases from V and 0 bases from J, with 7 bases in between. CDR3 DNA: TGTGCCAGTAGTCGCCGTATGAACACTGAAGCTTTCTTT. Translated: CASSRRMNTEAFF.

V gene TRBV24-1 combines with J gene TRBJ2-2, with TRBD1 matching over 7 bases. V lost 4 bases, J lost 4 bases, and 5 bases stayed unmatched. Germline V CDR1 and CDR2: KGHDR, SFDVKD. The CDR3 covers 15 residues. The CDR3 bases are TGTGCCACCAGTGAGGCGACAGGGAGCACCGGGGAGCTGTTTTTT. It specifies CATSEATGSTGELFF.

This rearrangement joins TRBV15 to TRBJ2-1, with TRBD1 identical over 7 bases. V dropped 4 bases and J dropped 4; count of bases not matched to a gene: 7. Germline V gives CDR1 LNHNV, CDR2 YYDKDF (reference sequence). The CDR3 loop spans 15 amino acids. Written as DNA, the CDR3 is TGTGCCACCAGCAATGGGCCAGGGGGTTACAATGAGCAGTTCTTC. Amino acids: CATSNGPGGYNEQFF.

This clone has just a few counts. V gene TRBV7-3 combines with J gene TRBJ1-2; D is perhaps TRBD1 (5 bases). The CDR3 spans 15 residues. Germline V lookup: CDR1 SGHTA, CDR2 FQGTGA. Trimming left V 1 base short and J 1 base short, with 10 bases between. The CDR3 nucleotides are TGTGCCAGCAGCTTAAGAGCAGGGAGTAACTATGGCTACACCTTC. The encoded protein is CASSLRAGSNYGYTF.

V usage is TRBV13 and J usage is TRBJ2-7; unclear D gene. The CDR3 is 17 amino acids. V was cut by 4 bases and J by 2 bases, with 21 bases left in between. The V gene's germline CDR1 is PRHDT and CDR2 FYEKMQ (reference sequence). Here the CDR3 reads CASSSPLGDLGPYEQYF. Here the CDR3 DNA reads TGTGCCAGCAGCTCCCCCCTTGGAGACCTCGGCCCCTACGAGCAGTACTTC.

This clone was picked up a small number of times. The chain employs TRBV28 and TRBJ2-3; D possibly corresponds to TRBD2 (6 bases). This CDR3 contains 14 residues. Trimming removed 5 bases at V and 3 bases at J, with 12 bases between. CDR1 and CDR2 from the germline V gene are MDHEN and SYDVKM. The CDR3 nucleotides read TGTGCCAGCAGTAGGAGGGGCGGGACAGATACGCAGTATTTT. Amino acids: CASSRRGGTDTQYF.

J is TRBJ1-1 and V is TRBV5-1, with 10 bases that match TRBD1. V lost 3 bases to trimming and J lost 6 bases; unmatched junction nucleotides: 8. There are 15 residues in the CDR3. The germline V gene encodes CDR1 SGHRS and CDR2 YFSETQ. The CDR3 loop is CASSSRTGGEAEAFF. CDR3 coding DNA: TGCGCCAGCAGCTCCCGGACAGGGGGGGAAGCTGAAGCTTTCTTT.

The chain couples TRBV14 to TRBJ2-1; the D is unclear. The CDR3 loop spans 12 amino acids. The V gene's germline CDR1 is SGHDN and CDR2 FVKESK. Trimming removed 4 bases from V and 7 bases from J, with 8 bases in between. The CDR3 spells CASSRIGNEQFF. In DNA form, the CDR3 reads TGTGCCAGCAGCCGAATAGGGAATGAGCAGTTCTTC.

The chain employs TRBV6-5 and TRBJ2-3; D remains unclear. Trimming left V 6 bases short and J 0 bases short, with 10 bases between. CDR1 and CDR2 (germline): MNHEY, SVGAGI. This CDR3 is 14 amino acids long. DNA of the CDR3: TGTGCCAGCAGGAACTTCGCTAGCACAGATACGCAGTATTTT. Its translation is CASRNFASTDTQYF.